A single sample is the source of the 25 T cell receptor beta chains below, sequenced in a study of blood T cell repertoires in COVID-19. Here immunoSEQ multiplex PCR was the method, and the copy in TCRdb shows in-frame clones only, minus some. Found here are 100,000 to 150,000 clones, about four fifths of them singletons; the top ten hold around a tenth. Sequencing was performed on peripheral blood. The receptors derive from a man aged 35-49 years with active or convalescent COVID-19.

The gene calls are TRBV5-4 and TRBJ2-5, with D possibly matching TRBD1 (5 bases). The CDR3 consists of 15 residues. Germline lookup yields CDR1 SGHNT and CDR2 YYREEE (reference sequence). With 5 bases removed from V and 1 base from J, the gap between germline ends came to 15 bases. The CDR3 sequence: CASSSQTGSQETQYF. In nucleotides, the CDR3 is TGTGCCAGCAGTTCGCAAACAGGAAGCCAAGAGACCCAGTACTTC.

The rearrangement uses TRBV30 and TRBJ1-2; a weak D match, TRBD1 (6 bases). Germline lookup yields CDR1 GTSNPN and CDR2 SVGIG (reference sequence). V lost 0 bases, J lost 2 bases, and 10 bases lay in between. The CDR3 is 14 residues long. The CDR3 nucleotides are TGTGCCTGGAGTGTCAACAGGGAAAACTATGGCTACACCTTC. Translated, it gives CAWSVNRENYGYTF.

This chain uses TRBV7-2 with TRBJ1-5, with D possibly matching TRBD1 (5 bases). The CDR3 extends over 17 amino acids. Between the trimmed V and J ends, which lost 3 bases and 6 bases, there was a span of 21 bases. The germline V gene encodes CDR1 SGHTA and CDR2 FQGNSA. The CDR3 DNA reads TGTGCCAGCAGCTTGAATTTAGGTGCAGGGTCAGGTCAGCCCCAGCATTTT. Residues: CASSLNLGAGSGQPQHF.

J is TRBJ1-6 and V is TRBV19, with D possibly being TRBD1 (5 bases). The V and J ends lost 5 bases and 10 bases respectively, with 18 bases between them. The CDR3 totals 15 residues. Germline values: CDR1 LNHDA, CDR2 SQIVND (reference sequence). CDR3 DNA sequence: TGTGCCAGTAGTCCTAGAACAGGATTCGGATCACCCCTCCACTTT. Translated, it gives CASSPRTGFGSPLHF.

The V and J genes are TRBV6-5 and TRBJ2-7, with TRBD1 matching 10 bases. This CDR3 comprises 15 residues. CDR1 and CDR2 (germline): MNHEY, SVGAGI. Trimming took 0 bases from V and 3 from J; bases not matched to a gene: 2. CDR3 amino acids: CASSYSDRGGYEQYF. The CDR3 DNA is TGTGCCAGCAGTTACTCGGACAGGGGGGGCTACGAGCAGTACTTC.

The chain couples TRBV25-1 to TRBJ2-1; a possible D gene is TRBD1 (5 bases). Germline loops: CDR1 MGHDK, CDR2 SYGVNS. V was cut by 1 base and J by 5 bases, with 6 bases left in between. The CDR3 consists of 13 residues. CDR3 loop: CASSEFRDNEQFF. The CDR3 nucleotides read TGTGCCAGCAGTGAATTCAGGGACAATGAGCAGTTCTTC. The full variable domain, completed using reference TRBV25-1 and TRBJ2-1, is EADIYQTPRYLVIGTGKKITLECSQTMGHDKMYWYQQDPGMELHLIHYSYGVNSTEKGDLSSESTVSRIRTEHFPLTLESARPSHTSQYLCASSEFRDNEQFFGPGTRLTVL.

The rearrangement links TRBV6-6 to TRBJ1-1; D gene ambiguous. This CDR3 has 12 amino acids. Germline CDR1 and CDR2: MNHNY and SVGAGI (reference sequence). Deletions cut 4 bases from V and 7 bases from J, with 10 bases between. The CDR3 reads CASSSLQYEAFF. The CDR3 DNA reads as TGTGCCAGCAGTTCCCTTCAGTATGAAGCTTTCTTT.

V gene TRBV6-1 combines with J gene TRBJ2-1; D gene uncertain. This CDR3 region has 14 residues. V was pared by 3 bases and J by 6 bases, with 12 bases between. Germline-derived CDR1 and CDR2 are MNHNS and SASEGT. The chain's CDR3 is CASSDILESNEQFF. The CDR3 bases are TGTGCCAGCAGTGACATCCTAGAGTCCAATGAGCAGTTCTTC.

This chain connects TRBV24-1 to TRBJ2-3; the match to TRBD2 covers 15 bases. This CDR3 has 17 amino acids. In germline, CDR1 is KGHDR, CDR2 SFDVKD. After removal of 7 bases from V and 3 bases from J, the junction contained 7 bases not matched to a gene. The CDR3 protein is CATSPGGLAGGTDTQYF. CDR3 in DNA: TGTGCCACCAGCCCTGGGGGACTAGCGGGGGGAACAGATACGCAGTATTTT.

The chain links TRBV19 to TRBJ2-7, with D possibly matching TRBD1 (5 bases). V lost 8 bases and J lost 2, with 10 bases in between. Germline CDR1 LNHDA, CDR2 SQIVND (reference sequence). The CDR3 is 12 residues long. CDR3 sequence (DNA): TGTGCCAGTCGAGGCAGGGCCTACGAGCAGTACTTC. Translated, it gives CASRGRAYEQYF. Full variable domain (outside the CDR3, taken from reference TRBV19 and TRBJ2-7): DGGITQSPKYLFRKEGQNVTLSCEQNLNHDAMYWYRQDPGQGLRLIYYSQIVNDFQKGDIAEGYSVSREKKESFPLTVTSAQKNPTAFYLCASRGRAYEQYFGPGTRLTVT.

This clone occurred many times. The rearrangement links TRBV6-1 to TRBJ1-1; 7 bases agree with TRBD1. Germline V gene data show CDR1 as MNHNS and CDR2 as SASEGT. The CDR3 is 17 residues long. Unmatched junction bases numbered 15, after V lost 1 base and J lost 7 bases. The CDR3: CASSEGSWRQGVDEAFF. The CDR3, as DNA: TGTGCCAGCAGTGAAGGAAGCTGGAGACAGGGCGTCGATGAAGCTTTCTTT.

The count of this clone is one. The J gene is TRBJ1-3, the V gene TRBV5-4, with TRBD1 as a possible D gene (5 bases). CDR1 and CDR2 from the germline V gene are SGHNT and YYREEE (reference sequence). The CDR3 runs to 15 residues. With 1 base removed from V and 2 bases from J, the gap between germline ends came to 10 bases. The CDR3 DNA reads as TGTGCCAGCAGCTTGTGGCAGGGTGCTGGAAACACCATATATTTT. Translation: CASSLWQGAGNTIYF.

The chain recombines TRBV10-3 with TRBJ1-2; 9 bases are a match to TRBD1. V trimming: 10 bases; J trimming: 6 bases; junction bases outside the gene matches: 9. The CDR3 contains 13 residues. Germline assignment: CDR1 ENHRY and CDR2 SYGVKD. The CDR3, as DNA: TGTGCCACGGACACAGGGGGCGCCGATGGCTACACCTTC. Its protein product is CATDTGGADGYTF.

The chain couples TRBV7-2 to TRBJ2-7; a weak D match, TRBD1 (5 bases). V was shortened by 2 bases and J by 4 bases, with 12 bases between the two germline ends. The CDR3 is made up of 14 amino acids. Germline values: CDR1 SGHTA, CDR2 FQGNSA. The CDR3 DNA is TGTGCCAGCAGCTTAACCGCAGGGCTTTACGAGCAGTACTTC. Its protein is CASSLTAGLYEQYF.

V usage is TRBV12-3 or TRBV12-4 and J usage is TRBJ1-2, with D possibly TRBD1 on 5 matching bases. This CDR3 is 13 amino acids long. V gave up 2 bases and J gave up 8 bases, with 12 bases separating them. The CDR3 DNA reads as TGTGCCAGCAGTTTACGGGACGCGGGAGGCTACACCTTC. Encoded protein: CASSLRDAGGYTF.

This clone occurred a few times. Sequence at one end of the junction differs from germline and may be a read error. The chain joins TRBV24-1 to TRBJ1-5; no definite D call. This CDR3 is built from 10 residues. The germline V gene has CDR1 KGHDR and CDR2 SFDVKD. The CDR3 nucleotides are TGTGCCACCAATAACACGGGATGTTATTTT. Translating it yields CATNNTGCYF.

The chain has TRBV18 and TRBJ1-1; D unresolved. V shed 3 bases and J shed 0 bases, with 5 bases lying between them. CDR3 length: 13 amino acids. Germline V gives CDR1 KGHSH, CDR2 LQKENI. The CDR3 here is CASSPSLNTEAFF. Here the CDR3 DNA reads TGTGCCAGCTCACCTTCCTTGAACACTGAAGCTTTCTTT.

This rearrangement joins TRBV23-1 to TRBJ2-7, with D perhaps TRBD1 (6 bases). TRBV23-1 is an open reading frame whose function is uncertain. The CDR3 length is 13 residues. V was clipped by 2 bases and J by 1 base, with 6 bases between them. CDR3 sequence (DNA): TGCGCCAGCAGTCAAGGGACATCCTACGAGCAGTACTTC. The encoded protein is CASSQGTSYEQYF.

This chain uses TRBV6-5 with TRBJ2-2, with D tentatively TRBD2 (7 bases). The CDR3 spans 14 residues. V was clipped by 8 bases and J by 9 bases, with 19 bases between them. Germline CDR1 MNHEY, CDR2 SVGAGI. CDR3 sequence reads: CASYVEGGFRELFF. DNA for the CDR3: TGTGCCAGCTACGTGGAGGGGGGGTTCCGGGAGCTGTTTTTT.

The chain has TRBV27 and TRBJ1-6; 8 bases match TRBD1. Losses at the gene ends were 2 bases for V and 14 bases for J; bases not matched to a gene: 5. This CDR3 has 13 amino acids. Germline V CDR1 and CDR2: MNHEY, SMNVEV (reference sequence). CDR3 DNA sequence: TGTGCCAGCAGTTTAGAACAGGGGGGGACCCTCCACTTT. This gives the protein CASSLEQGGTLHF.

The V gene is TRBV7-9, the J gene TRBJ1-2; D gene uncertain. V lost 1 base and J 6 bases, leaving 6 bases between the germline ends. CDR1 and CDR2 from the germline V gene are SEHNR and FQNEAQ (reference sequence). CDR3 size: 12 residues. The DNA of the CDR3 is TGTGCCAGCAGCTTAGGAGGCGATGGCTACACCTTC. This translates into CASSLGGDGYTF.

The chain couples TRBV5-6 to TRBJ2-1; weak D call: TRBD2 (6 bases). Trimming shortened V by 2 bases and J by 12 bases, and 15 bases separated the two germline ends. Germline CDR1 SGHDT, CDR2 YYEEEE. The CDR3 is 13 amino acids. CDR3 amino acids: CASSFDGRGGQFF. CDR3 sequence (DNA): TGTGCCAGCAGCTTTGACGGGAGAGGTGGGCAGTTCTTC.

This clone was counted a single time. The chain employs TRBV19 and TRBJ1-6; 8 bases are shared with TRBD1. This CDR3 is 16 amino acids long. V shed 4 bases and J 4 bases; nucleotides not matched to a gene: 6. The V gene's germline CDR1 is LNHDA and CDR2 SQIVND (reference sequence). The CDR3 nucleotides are TGTGCCAGTAGTACCGGACAGGGAATTTATAATTCACCCCTCCACTTT. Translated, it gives CASSTGQGIYNSPLHF.

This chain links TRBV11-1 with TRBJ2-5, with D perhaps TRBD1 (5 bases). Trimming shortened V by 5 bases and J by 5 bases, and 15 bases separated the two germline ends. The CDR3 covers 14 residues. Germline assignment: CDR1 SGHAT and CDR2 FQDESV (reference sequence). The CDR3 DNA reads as TGTGCCAGCAGCCCGGTAGGCGCAGGGGAGACCCAGTACTTC. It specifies CASSPVGAGETQYF.

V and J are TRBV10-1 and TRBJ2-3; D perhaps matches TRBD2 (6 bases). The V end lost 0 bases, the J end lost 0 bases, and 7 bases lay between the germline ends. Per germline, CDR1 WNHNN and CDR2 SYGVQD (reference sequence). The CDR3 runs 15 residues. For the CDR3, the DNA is TGCGCCAGCAGTGAGTCGGGGGGTAGCACAGATACGCAGTATTTT. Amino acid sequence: CASSESGGSTDTQYF.